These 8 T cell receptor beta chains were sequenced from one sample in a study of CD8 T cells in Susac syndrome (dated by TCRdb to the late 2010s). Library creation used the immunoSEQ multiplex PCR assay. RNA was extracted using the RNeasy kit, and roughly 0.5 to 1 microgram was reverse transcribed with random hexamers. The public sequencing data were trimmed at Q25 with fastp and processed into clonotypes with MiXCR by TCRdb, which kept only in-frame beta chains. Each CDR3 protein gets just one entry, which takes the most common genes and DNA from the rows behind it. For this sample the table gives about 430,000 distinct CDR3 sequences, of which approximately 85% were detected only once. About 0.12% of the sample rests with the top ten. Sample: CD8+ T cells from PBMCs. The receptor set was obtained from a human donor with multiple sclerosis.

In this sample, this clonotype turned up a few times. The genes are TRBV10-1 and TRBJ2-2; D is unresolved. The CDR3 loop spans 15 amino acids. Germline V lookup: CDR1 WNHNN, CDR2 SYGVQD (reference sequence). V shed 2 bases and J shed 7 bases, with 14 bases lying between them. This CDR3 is CASSEIGIPGGELFF. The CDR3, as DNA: TGCGCCAGCAGTGAGATTGGCATCCCGGGCGGGGAGCTGTTTTTT.

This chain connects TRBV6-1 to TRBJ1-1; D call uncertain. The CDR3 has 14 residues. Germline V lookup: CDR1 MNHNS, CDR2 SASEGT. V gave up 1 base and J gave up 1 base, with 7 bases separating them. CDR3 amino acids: CASSEDIENTEAFF. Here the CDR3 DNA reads TGTGCCAGCAGTGAAGACATAGAGAACACTGAAGCTTTCTTT.

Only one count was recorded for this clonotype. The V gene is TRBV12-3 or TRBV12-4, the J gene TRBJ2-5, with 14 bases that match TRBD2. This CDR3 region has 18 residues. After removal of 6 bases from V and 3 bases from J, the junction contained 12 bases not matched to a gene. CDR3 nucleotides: TGTGCCAGCAGCCTTAGGACTAGCGGGGGGCCATTTAAAGAGACCCAGTACTTC. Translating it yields CASSLRTSGGPFKETQYF.

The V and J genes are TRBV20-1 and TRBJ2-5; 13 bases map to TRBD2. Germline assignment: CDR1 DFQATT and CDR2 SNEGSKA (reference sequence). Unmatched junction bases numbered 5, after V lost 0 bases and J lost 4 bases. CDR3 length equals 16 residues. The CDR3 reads CSARDRTSGSRETQYF. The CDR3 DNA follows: TGCAGTGCTAGAGATCGGACTAGCGGGAGTCGAGAGACCCAGTACTTC.

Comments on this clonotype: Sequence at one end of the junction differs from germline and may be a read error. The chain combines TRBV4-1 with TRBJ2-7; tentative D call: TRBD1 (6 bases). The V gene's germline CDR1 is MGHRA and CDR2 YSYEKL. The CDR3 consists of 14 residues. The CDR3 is CANSHPDSTYEQYF. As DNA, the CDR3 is TGCGCCAACAGCCACCCGGACAGTACCTACGAGCAGTACTTC.

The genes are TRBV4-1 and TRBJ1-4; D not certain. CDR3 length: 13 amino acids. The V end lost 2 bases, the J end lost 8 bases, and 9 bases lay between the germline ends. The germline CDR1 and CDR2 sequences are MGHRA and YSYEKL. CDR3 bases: TGCGCCAGCAGCCAAACCTTAGAGGAAAAACTGTTTTTT. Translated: CASSQTLEEKLFF.

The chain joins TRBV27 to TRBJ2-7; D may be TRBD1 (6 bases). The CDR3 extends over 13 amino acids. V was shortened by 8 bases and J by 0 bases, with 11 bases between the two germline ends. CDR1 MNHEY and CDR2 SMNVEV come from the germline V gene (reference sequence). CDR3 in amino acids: CASQGPSSYEQYF. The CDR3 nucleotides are TGTGCCAGCCAGGGGCCGAGCTCCTACGAGCAGTACTTC.

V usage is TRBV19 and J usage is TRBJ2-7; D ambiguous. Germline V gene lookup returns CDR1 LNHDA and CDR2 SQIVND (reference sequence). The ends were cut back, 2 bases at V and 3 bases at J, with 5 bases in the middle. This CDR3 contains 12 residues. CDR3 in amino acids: CASSISSYEQYF. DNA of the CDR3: TGTGCCAGTAGTATAAGTAGCTACGAGCAGTACTTC. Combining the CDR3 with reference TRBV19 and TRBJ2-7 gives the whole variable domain DGGITQSPKYLFRKEGQNVTLSCEQNLNHDAMYWYRQDPGQGLRLIYYSQIVNDFQKGDIAEGYSVSREKKESFPLTVTSAQKNPTAFYLCASSISSYEQYFGPGTRLTVT.